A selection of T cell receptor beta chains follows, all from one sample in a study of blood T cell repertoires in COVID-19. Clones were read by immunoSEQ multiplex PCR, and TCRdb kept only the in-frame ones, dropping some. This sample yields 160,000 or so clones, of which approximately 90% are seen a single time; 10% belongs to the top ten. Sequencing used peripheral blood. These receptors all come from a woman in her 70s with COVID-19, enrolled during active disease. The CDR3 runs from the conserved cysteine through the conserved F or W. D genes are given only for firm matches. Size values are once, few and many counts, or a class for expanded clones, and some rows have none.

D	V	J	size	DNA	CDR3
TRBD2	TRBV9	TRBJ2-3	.	TGTGCCAGCAGCGTCGGTGGCGGGGGGGCCCAAGATACGCAGTATTTT	CASSVGGGGAQDTQYF
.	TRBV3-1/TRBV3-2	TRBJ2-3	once	TGTGCCAGCAGCCCGAGCACAGATACGCAGTATTTT	CASSPSTDTQYF
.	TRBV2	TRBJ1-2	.	TGTGCCAGCAGTGCGGGTCGGAGGGCGAATGGCTACACCTTC	CASSAGRRANGYTF
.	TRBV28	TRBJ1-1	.	TGTGCCAGCAGTTTAGGCCAGGGGAACACTGAAGCTTTCTTT	CASSLGQGNTEAFF
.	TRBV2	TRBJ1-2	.	TGTGCCAGCAGTGGAGTACAGAACTATGGCTACACCTTC	CASSGVQNYGYTF
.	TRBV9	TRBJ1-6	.	TGTGCCAGCAGCGTAGCGGACTCCAACTCCTATAATTCACCCCTCCACTTT	CASSVADSNSYNSPLHF
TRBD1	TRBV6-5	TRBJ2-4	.	TGTGCCAGCAGACAGGGGTTGGAAAACATTCAGTACTTC	CASRQGLENIQYF
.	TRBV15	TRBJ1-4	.	TGTGCCACCAGCAGAGACCTGGGGGCGGGGAGGGATGAAAAACTGTTTTTT	CATSRDLGAGRDEKLFF
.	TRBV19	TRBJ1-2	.	TGTGCCAGTACCCGAACCGGGACTGACTATGGCTACACCTTC	CASTRTGTDYGYTF
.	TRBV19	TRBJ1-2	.	TGTGCCAGCCATGATCGGACATTCCCTTATGGCTACACCTTC	CASHDRTFPYGYTF
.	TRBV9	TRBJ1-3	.	TGTGCCAGCAGCCGATATAACAGGGCGCCTGGAAACACCATATATTTT	CASSRYNRAPGNTIYF
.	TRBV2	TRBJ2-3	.	TGTGCCAGCAGTATCTTGTTAAGCACAGATACGCAGTATTTT	CASSILLSTDTQYF
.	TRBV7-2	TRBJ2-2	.	TGTGCCAGCAGCTTATTTGGGCGCACCGGGGAGCTGTTTTTT	CASSLFGRTGELFF
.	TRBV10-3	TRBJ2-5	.	TGTGCCATCAGTGAAATGGGGGGGCGGGAGACCCAGTACTTC	CAISEMGGRETQYF
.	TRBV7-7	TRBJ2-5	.	TGTGCCAGCAGCCAAGACCGGGGTGAGGCCCAGTACTTC	CASSQDRGEAQYF
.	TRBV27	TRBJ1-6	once	TGTGCCAGCAGTTTACTATGGGGGGGCAGTTCACCCCTCCACTTT	CASSLLWGGSSPLHF
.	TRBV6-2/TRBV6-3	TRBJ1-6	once	TGTGCCAGCAGTTACGAGGCACCCAATTCACCCCTCCACTTT	CASSYEAPNSPLHF
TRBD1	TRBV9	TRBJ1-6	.	TGTGCCAGCCAGCGGGAGCCAGGGGGTTTTTCTTCACCCCTCCACTTT	CASQREPGGFSSPLHF
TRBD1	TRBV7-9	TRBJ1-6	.	TGTGCCAGCAGTAGGAGAGGGGGCTTAAATTCACCCCTCCACTTT	CASSRRGGLNSPLHF
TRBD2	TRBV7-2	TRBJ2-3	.	TGTGCCAGCAGCTCGGGACTAGCGGGGGGCCGCACAGATACGCAGTATTTT	CASSSGLAGGRTDTQYF
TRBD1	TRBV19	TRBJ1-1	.	TGTGCCAGTATCTCTATCAGGCGGCAGGGGGGCACTGAAGCTTTCTTT	CASISIRRQGGTEAFF
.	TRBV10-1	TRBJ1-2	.	TGCGCCAGCTCGGAGGGGCTTGGCTATGGCTACACCTTC	CASSEGLGYGYTF
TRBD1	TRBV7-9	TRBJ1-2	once	TGTGCCAGCAGCTTACAGGGGGCGGAGGGCTACACCTTC	CASSLQGAEGYTF
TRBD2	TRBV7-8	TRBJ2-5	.	TGTGCCAGCAGCTTATTGGCTAGCGGGGGGGCGAAAGAGACCCAGTACTTC	CASSLLASGGAKETQYF
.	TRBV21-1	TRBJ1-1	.	TGTGCCAGCAGAAACCCCCGCAGGCAGATGAACACTGAAGCTTTCTTT	CASRNPRRQMNTEAFF
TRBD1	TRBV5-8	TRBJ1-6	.	TGTGCCAGCAGCTTCCATACCGGGACAGGCTTTTCACCCCTCCACTTT	CASSFHTGTGFSPLHF
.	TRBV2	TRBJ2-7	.	TGTGCCTCGGCCCGGGGGACCCCCTACGAGCAGTACTTC	CASARGTPYEQYF
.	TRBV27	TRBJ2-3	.	TGTGCCAGCAGTCGGGGTAGCGGCACAGATACGCAGTATTTT	CASSRGSGTDTQYF
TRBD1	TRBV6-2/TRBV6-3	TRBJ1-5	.	TGTGCCAGCAGTCCCATTGGACAGGGAAGCAATCAGCCCCAGCATTTT	CASSPIGQGSNQPQHF
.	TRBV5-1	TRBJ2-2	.	TGCGCCAGCAGCCCGAATACAGGATCCACCGGGGAGCTGTTTTTT	CASSPNTGSTGELFF
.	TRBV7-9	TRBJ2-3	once	TGTGCCAGCAGCTTCGGGTTTTTCACAGATACGCAGTATTTT	CASSFGFFTDTQYF
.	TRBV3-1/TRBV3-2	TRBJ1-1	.	TGTGCCAGCCAGGGGCCAAACACTGAAGCTTTCTTT	CASQGPNTEAFF
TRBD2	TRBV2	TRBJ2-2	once	TGTGCCAGCAGTGCGCTAGCGGGGCTCACCGGGGAGCTGTTTTTT	CASSALAGLTGELFF
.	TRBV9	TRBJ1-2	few	TGTGCCAGCAGCGGGACAAAAAGCCCGTATGGCTACACCTTC	CASSGTKSPYGYTF
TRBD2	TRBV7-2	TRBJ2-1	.	TGTGCCAGCAGGGGACTAGCGGGAAACAATGAGCAGTTCTTC	CASRGLAGNNEQFF
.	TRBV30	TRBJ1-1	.	TGTGCCTACGGCAGGGAGAACACTGAAGCTTTCTTT	CAYGRENTEAFF